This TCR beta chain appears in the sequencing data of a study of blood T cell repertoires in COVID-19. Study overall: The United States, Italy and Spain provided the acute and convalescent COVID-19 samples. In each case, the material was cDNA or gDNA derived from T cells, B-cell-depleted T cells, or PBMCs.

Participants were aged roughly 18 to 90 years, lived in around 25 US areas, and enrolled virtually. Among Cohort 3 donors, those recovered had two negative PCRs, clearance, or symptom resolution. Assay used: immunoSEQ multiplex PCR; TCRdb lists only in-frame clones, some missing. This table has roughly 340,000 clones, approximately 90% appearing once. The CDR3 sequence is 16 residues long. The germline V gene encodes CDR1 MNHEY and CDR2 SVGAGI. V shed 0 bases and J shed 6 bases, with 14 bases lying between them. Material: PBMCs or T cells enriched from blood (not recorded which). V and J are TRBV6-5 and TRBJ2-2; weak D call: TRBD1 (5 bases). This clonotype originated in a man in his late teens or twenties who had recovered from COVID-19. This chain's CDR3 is CASSYSTEKVSGELFF. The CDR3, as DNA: TGTGCCAGCAGTTACTCGACAGAGAAGGTGTCCGGGGAGCTGTTTTTT.